This T cell receptor beta chain was captured in a study of cytomegalovirus exposure and HLA in healthy donors. The PCR ran on 60 Vbeta and 13 Jbeta primers. Assay: immunoSEQ multiplex PCR; the TCRdb copy retains only in-frame clones and omits some. The sample contains about 130,000 clones, more than 80% of which appear only once. The germline V gene encodes CDR1 SGHRS and CDR2 YFSETQ. The CDR3 is 16 amino acids. Trimming left V 0 bases short and J 0 bases short, with 10 bases between. This sequence was found in a male donor in good health and CMV-seronegative. The rearrangement links TRBV5-1 to TRBJ2-4, with no clear D. The sample was PBMCs. CDR3 nucleotides: TGCGCCAGCAGCTTGGATATGGGCCTAGCCAAAAACATTCAGTACTTC. Protein: CASSLDMGLAKNIQYF.